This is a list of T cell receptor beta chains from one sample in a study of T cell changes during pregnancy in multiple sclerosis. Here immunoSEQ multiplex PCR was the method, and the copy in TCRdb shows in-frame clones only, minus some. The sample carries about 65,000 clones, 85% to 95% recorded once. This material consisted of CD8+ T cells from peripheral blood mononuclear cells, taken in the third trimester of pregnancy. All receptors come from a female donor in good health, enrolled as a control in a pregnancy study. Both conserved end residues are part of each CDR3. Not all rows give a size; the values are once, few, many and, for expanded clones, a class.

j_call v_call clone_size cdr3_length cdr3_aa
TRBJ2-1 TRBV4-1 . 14 CASSQGTGDNEQFF
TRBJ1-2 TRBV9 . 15 CASSADTDSLDGYTF
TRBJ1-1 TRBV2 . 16 CASSEALQGMNTEAFF
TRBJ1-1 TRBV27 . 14 CASSPRGGYTEAFF
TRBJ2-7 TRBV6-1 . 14 CASSRQGNSYEQYF
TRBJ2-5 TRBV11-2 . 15 CASSPRDNWEETQYF
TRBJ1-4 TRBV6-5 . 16 CASSYSEGLDHEKLFF
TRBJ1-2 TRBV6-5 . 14 CASSFGQGSQGYTF
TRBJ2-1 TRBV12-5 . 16 CASGSLLVAGFDEQFF
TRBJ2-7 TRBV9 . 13 CASSLGGRGEQYF
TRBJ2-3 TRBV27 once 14 CASRAGAGTDTQYF
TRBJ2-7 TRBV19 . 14 CASGTPGSSYEQYF
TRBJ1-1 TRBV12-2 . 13 CASRLIGAAEAFF
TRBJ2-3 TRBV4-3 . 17 CASSQEKSGGPTDTQYF
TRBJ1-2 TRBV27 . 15 CASSLGGPSNYGYTF
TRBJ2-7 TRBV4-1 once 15 CASSQGHSNRAEQYF
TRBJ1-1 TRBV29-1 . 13 CSALTGTNTEAFF
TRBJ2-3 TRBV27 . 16 CASSKATGGNTDTQYF
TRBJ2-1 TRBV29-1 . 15 CSVDRRGSTYNEQFF
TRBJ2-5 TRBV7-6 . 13 CASSKTGSETQYF
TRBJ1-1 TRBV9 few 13 CASSSGVVTEAFF
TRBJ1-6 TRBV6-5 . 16 CASSSPGGGADSPLHF
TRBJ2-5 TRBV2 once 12 CASRPNRETQYF
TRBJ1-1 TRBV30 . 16 CAWSFRDRGGNTEAFF
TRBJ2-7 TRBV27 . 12 CASKGLHYEQYF
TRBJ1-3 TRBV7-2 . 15 CASSLRQSSGNTIYF
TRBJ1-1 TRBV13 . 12 CASSLGRVEAFF
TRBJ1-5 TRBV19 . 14 CASSIRDTNQPQHF
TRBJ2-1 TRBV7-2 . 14 CASSFMGGYNEQFF
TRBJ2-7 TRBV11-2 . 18 CASSHGLRVGGPSYEQYF
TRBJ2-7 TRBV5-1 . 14 CASSLAESSYEQYF
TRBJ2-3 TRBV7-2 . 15 CASSLADRGEDTQYF
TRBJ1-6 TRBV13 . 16 CASSVGDEVYNSPLHF
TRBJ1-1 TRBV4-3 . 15 CASSQRTGGEPEAFF
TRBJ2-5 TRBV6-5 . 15 CASSGQGAGEETQYF
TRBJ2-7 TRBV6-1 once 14 CASSEGQGGYEQYF
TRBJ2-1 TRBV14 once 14 CASSRDYSYNEQFF
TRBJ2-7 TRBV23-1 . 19 CASSQLYGQSRLSSYEQYF
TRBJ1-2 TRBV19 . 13 CATQTGANYGYTF
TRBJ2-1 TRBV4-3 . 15 CASSPIGTGGNEQFF
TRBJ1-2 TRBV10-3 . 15 CAISDWQGDRGGYTF
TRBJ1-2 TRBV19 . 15 CASSIYSGVPYGYTF
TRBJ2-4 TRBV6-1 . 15 CASSDWRVAKNIQYF
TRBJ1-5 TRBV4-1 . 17 CASSPHSGRVENQPQHF
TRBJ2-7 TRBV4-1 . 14 CASSQVRDNYEQYF
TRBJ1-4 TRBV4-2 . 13 CASSQGVNEKLFF
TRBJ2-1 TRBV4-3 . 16 CASSQELTSGVNEQFF
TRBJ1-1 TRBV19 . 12 CASKGENTEAFF
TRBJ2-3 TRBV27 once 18 CASSFTGPAQGFTDTQYF
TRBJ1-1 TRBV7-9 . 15 CASSTPGTGGTEAFF
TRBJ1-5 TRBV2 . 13 CASRDRGTQPQHF
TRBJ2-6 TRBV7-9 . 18 CASRVVPGSDSGANVLTF
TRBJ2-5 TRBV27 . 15 CASSPYDRGEETQYF
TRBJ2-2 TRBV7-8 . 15 CASTQTGAQAGELFF
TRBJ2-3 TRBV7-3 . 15 CASSPLGGWADTQYF